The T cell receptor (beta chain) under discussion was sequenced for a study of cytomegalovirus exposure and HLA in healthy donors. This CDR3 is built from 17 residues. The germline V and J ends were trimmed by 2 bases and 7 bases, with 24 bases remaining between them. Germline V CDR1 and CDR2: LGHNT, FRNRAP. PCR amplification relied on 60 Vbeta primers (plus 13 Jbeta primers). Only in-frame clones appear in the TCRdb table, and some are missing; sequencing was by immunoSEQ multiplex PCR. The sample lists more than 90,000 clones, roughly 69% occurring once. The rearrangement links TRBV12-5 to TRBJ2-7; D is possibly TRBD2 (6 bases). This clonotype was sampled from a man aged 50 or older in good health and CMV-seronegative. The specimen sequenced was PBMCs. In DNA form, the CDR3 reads TGTGCTAGTGGTTTGTCAAGGTTCGGGGGACTGATTGAGGAGCAGTACGTC. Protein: CASGLSRFGGLIEEQYV.